The 23 T cell receptor beta chains below were found in one sample sequenced in a study of T cells in Graves' hyperthyroidism and ophthalmopathy. RNA transcripts served as the template for amplifying TCR beta CDR3 regions. The HTBI primer set was used in a first-round RT-PCR of the TCR CDR3. TCRdb itself ran the multiplex PCR reads through MiXCR, one entry per CDR3 protein. Among 400,000 or so distinct CDR3 sequences listed, roughly 13% were seen once. Material for sequencing was blood. The receptors stem from a man aged 50 to 60 with Graves' ophthalmopathy.

This rearrangement joins TRBV5-4 to TRBJ1-2, with 8 bases lining up with TRBD1. Germline CDR1 is SGHNT and CDR2 is YYREEE (reference sequence). V shed 6 bases, J shed 3 bases, and the junction held 10 bases outside the gene matches. The CDR3 length is 15 residues. CDR3 DNA: TGTGCCAGCATTAATACCCCAGGGGGCTACTATGGCTACACCTTC. It yields the protein CASINTPGGYYGYTF. Filled out from reference TRBV5-4 and TRBJ1-2, the complete variable domain reads ETGVTQSPTHLIKTRGQQVTLRCSSQSGHNTVSWYQQALGQGPQFIFQYYREEENGRGNFPPRFSGLQFPNYSSELNVNALELDDSALYLCASINTPGGYYGYTFGSGTRLTVV.

In its sample, this clonotype was seen a few times. The chain combines TRBV6-2 or TRBV6-3 with TRBJ2-3; 13 bases are shared with TRBD2. Germline V CDR1 and CDR2: MNHEY, SVGEGT. The length of the CDR3 is 16 residues. The J segment lost 2 bases and the V segment lost 3 bases, leaving 2 bases of the junction unmatched. The CDR3: CASSYGTSGNTDTQYF. Written as DNA, the CDR3 is TGTGCCAGCAGTTATGGGACTAGCGGGAACACAGATACGCAGTATTTT.

Concerning this clonotype: One base away lies a much larger clone, so this may be a sequencing read error. The rearrangement links TRBV6-1 to TRBJ2-7, with 11 positions matching TRBD2. The CDR3 loop spans 15 amino acids. Looked up from germline, CDR1 is MNHNS and CDR2 is SASEGT. The V segment lost 10 bases and the J segment 2 bases; nucleotides outside the gene matches: 10. The CDR3 bases are TGTGCCATCAACCCAAGACTAGCGGGGACCTACGAGCAGTACTTC. It is translated as CAINPRLAGTYEQYF.

This clonotype was found many times. The chain couples TRBV28 to TRBJ2-1; D not certain. CDR1 and CDR2 from the germline V gene are MDHEN and SYDVKM. The V end was cut by 3 bases, the J end by 7 bases, with 13 bases between. This CDR3 comprises 14 residues. CDR3: CASSFQLRKNEQFF. In DNA, the CDR3 is TGTGCCAGCAGTTTTCAGCTGAGGAAGAATGAGCAGTTCTTC.

V gene TRBV11-2 combines with J gene TRBJ2-7; 10 bases fit TRBD1. Per the germline V gene, CDR1 is SGHAT and CDR2 is FQNNGV. This CDR3 spans 16 amino acids. V trimming: 1 base; J trimming: 6 bases; junction bases outside the gene matches: 9. This chain's CDR3 is CASSLGGRGQGIEQYF. DNA for the CDR3: TGTGCCAGCAGCTTAGGAGGAAGGGGACAGGGGATCGAGCAGTACTTC.

This clonotype was counted many times. The chain is built from TRBV28 and TRBJ2-7; 15 bases are shared with TRBD2. CDR3 length: 16 residues. Germline V gives CDR1 MDHEN, CDR2 SYDVKM. V lost 6 bases, J lost 5 bases, and 8 bases stayed unmatched. CDR3 in amino acids: CASRPGTSGRSHEQYF. The CDR3 DNA sequence: TGTGCCAGCAGGCCCGGGACTAGCGGGAGGAGCCACGAGCAGTACTTC.

This clonotype was seen a handful of times. The V and J genes are TRBV28 and TRBJ1-4, with 7 bases matching TRBD1. This CDR3 is 14 amino acids long. The V gene's germline CDR1 is MDHEN and CDR2 SYDVKM. V lost 3 bases, J lost 11 bases, and 9 bases stayed unmatched. In nucleotides, the CDR3 is TGTGCCAGCAGTTTCCCGACGCTGACAGGGAAACTGTTTTTT. This encodes CASSFPTLTGKLFF.

This clonotype occurred many times. This chain links TRBV18 with TRBJ1-5, with 8 bases aligning to TRBD1. CDR3 length: 17 residues. CDR1 is KGHSH, CDR2 LQKENI, per germline. Trimming removed 1 base from V and 2 bases from J; junction bases left unmatched: 7. In nucleotides, the CDR3 is TGTGCCAGCTCACCACAAGAGACAGGGGTTGGCAATCAGCCCCAGCATTTT. It codes for CASSPQETGVGNQPQHF.

This clonotype occurred a few times. V is TRBV6-1 and J is TRBJ1-2; D not resolved. The CDR3 covers 11 residues. The V and J ends lost 6 bases and 8 bases respectively, with 10 bases between them. CDR1 MNHNS and CDR2 SASEGT come from the germline V gene. CDR3 region: CASRNQRGYTF. In DNA form, the CDR3 reads TGTGCCAGCAGAAACCAGAGAGGCTACACCTTC.

This clonotype was observed a few times. CDR3 loop: CASLTALAPGANVLTF. The CDR3 DNA reads TGTGCCAGCCTGACAGCCCTCGCTCCTGGGGCCAACGTCCTGACTTTC. This chain uses TRBV27 with TRBJ2-6; tentative D call: TRBD1 (5 bases). This CDR3 region has 16 residues. Germline CDR1 reads MNHEY; CDR2 reads SMNVEV (reference sequence). The V gene lost 8 bases and the J gene lost 2 bases, with 16 bases spanning the gap.

The CDR3 spells CASSVEARNYEQYF. The CDR3 DNA sequence: TGTGCCAGCAGCGTAGAAGCGCGGAACTACGAGCAGTACTTC. V gene TRBV9 combines with J gene TRBJ2-7; D ambiguous. This CDR3 is built from 14 residues. CDR1 is SGDLS and CDR2 is YYNGEE in the germline V gene. V was clipped by 0 bases and J by 3 bases, with 10 bases between them.

This clonotype was picked up many times. The rearrangement uses TRBV29-1 and TRBJ2-3; 8 bases map to TRBD1. This CDR3 contains 18 residues. Germline lookup yields CDR1 SQVTM and CDR2 ANQGSEA. The V and J ends lost 1 base and 4 bases, in that order; junction bases with no gene match: 16. The CDR3, as DNA: TGCAGCGTTGAAGGACAGGGGATCGAGTCAAGTACAGCAGATACGCAGTATTTT. Translated: CSVEGQGIESSTADTQYF.

The chain employs TRBV27 and TRBJ2-5, with a possible D match to TRBD1 (5 bases). From germline, CDR1 is MNHEY and CDR2 SMNVEV (reference sequence). The V end was cut by 3 bases, the J end by 4 bases, with 21 bases between. The CDR3 runs to 17 residues. CDR3 sequence: CASSFVGVGEQRETQYF. CDR3 bases: TGTGCCAGCAGTTTCGTAGGGGTCGGTGAACAACGAGAGACCCAGTACTTC.

In this sample, this clonotype turned up a few times. The gene calls are TRBV5-1 and TRBJ2-7; D remains ambiguous. Germline CDR1 and CDR2: SGHRS and YFSETQ. The CDR3 has 14 residues. Trimming stripped 2 bases from V and 0 bases from J, with 9 bases between. The CDR3 protein is CASSFTDNSYEQYF. Here the CDR3 DNA reads TGCGCCAGCAGCTTCACAGACAACTCCTACGAGCAGTACTTC.

The chain is built from TRBV28 and TRBJ1-6; tentatively, D is TRBD1 (5 bases). The germline V gene has CDR1 MDHEN and CDR2 SYDVKM. CDR3 size: 14 residues. V was shortened by 6 bases and J by 10 bases, with 16 bases between the two germline ends. Here the CDR3 reads CASSPRQGRSPLHF. The CDR3 nucleotides read TGTGCCAGCAGCCCACGCCAGGGTCGCTCACCCCTCCACTTT.

This clonotype has ten or more counts. The chain uses TRBV3-1 and TRBJ2-1; D gene unclear. CDR1 and CDR2 from the germline V gene are LGHDT and YNNKEL (reference sequence). The germline V and J ends were trimmed by 4 bases and 4 bases, with 11 bases remaining between them. The CDR3 is made up of 14 amino acids. The CDR3 reads CASSPLWQYNEQFF. DNA of the CDR3: TGTGCCAGCAGCCCACTTTGGCAATACAATGAGCAGTTCTTC.

This chain links TRBV24-1 with TRBJ2-5; 8 bases align to TRBD2. Germline V CDR1 and CDR2: KGHDR, SFDVKD. The V and J ends lost 4 bases and 1 base, in that order; junction bases with no gene match: 10. This CDR3 has 17 amino acids. In nucleotides, the CDR3 is TGTGCCACCAGTGACTACCCCGTAACTAGCGGCCAAGAGACCCAGTACTTC. It encodes CATSDYPVTSGQETQYF.

This clonotype appeared a few times. The chain joins TRBV7-9 to TRBJ2-2, with D possibly being TRBD1 or TRBD2 (5 bases each). The CDR3 consists of 14 residues. The germline gives CDR1 SEHNR, CDR2 FQNEAQ (reference sequence). Trimming removed 2 bases from V and 6 bases from J, with 10 bases in between. This CDR3 reads CASSLIGDAGELFF. CDR3 sequence (DNA): TGTGCCAGCAGCTTAATAGGGGACGCCGGGGAGCTGTTTTTT.

This clonotype was counted a few times. The rearrangement uses TRBV11-3 and TRBJ2-1; TRBD1 aligns across 10 bases. This CDR3 is built from 15 residues. The germline CDR1 and CDR2 sequences are SGHNT and YENEEA. V lost 5 bases, J lost 6 bases, and 7 bases stayed unmatched. CDR3 DNA: TGTGCCAGCAGCAAGGGACAGGGGATTACCAATGAGCAGTTCTTC. Translation: CASSKGQGITNEQFF.

In its sample, this clonotype was seen many times. This sequence joins TRBV12-3 or TRBV12-4 and TRBJ2-6; possibly TRBD1 for D (5 bases). This CDR3 is built from 15 residues. With 6 bases removed from V and 4 bases from J, the gap between germline ends came to 13 bases. This CDR3 reads CASSNPGLGANVLTF. CDR3 sequence (DNA): TGTGCCAGCAGCAACCCAGGGTTAGGGGCCAACGTCCTGACTTTC.

This clonotype occurred a few times. The chain recombines TRBV7-8 with TRBJ1-2; D is uncertain. Germline assignment: CDR1 SGHVS and CDR2 FQNEAQ. V lost 3 bases, J lost 8 bases, and 10 bases lay in between. This CDR3 contains 12 residues. CDR3 in amino acids: CASSFESRGYTF. The CDR3 DNA sequence: TGTGCCAGCAGCTTCGAGTCGCGAGGCTACACCTTC.

This clonotype has a count of ten or more. The chain recombines TRBV7-8 with TRBJ2-3; a possible D gene is TRBD1 (6 bases). Germline V CDR1 and CDR2: SGHVS, FQNEAQ. The V end was cut by 4 bases, the J end by 2 bases, with 16 bases between. This CDR3 is built from 16 residues. The CDR3: CASSSPGTPYTDTQYF. In DNA form, the CDR3 reads TGTGCCAGCAGCTCGCCCGGGACACCGTACACAGATACGCAGTATTTT. Full variable domain (rest looked up from reference TRBV7-8 and TRBJ2-3): GAGVSQSPRYKVAKRGQDVALRCDPISGHVSLFWYQQALGQGPEFLTYFQNEAQLDKSGLPSDRFFAERPEGSVSTLKIQRTQQEDSAVYLCASSSPGTPYTDTQYFGPGTRLTVL.

This clonotype was recorded many times. The rearrangement links TRBV2 to TRBJ2-7, with 9 bases matching TRBD2. Trimming at V came to 7 bases and at J to 3 bases, leaving 10 bases not matched to a gene. Germline CDR1 reads SNHLY; CDR2 reads FYNNEI. The CDR3 length is 15 residues. CDR3 protein: CASNPFSGRSYEQYF. The CDR3 coding sequence is TGTGCCAGCAACCCATTTAGCGGGAGAAGCTACGAGCAGTACTTC.